This TCR beta chain is from a study of T cell responses to AZD1222 COVID-19 vaccine. CDR3 size: 17 residues. Germline V CDR1 and CDR2: MNHNY, SVGAGI (reference sequence). Trimming took 5 bases from V and 4 from J; bases not matched to a gene: 14. Sequencing used immunoSEQ multiplex PCR; TCRdb keeps in-frame clones, though not all of them. The data show just under 95,000 clones, with 70% to 90% seen just once and less than 15% held by the top ten. The sequence was obtained from an adult in good health. The rearrangement links TRBV6-6 to TRBJ2-3, with 8 bases lining up with TRBD2. The sample was peripheral blood, taken on day 0 of AZD1222 vaccination. CDR3 loop: CASSPPRRSGGPDTQYF. In nucleotides, the CDR3 is TGTGCCAGCAGTCCACCCCGGCGGAGCGGGGGCCCAGATACGCAGTATTTT.